What follows are 16 T cell receptor beta chains derived from one specimen sequenced in a study of control samples from healthy donors and cancer patients. Profiling relied on immunoSEQ multiplex PCR, and the TCRdb table lists in-frame clones only, not all of them. Of approximately 98,000 clones listed, around four fifths are singletons. The material sequenced was blood. The receptors were gathered from a man aged 18-30 years in good health.

V is TRBV4-1 and J is TRBJ1-1; D not certain. The CDR3 has 16 residues. V gave up 2 bases and J gave up 4 bases, with 17 bases separating them. CDR1 and CDR2 (germline): MGHRA, YSYEKL. CDR3 coding DNA: TGCGCCAGCAGCCAAACCCTGGGGTTCCAGGTCACTGAAGCTTTCTTT. It encodes CASSQTLGFQVTEAFF.

This clone was detected a few times. This chain links TRBV11-2 with TRBJ1-1; D is unresolved. Trimming removed 4 bases at V and 6 bases at J, with 12 bases between. From germline, CDR1 is SGHAT and CDR2 FQNNGV. CDR3 size: 13 residues. The CDR3 DNA is TGTGCCAGCAGCTATGCAGCGGGATCTGAAGCTTTCTTT. Its protein product is CASSYAAGSEAFF.

V and J are TRBV10-3 and TRBJ1-2; perhaps TRBD1 as D (5 bases). CDR1 ENHRY and CDR2 SYGVKD come from the germline V gene. This CDR3 has 12 amino acids. V lost 9 bases, J lost 4 bases, and 12 bases lay in between. CDR3 sequence (DNA): TGTGCCATGGGGGAGAGAGGCTATGGCTACACCTTC. Its translation is CAMGERGYGYTF.

The chain links TRBV6-6 to TRBJ1-2, with D perhaps TRBD1 (5 bases). The germline V gene has CDR1 MNHNY and CDR2 SVGAGI (reference sequence). The ends were cut back, 2 bases at V and 7 bases at J, with 17 bases in the middle. CDR3 size: 15 residues. The CDR3 sequence is CASSYSEGLVFGYTF. The CDR3 region has the DNA TGTGCCAGCAGTTACAGTGAGGGGTTAGTTTTTGGCTACACCTTC.

The rearrangement links TRBV10-2 to TRBJ1-5, with TRBD1 as a possible D gene (5 bases). Germline V CDR1 and CDR2: WSHSY, SAAADI. The CDR3 sequence is 16 residues long. Trimming left V 5 bases short and J 4 bases short, with 18 bases between. The CDR3 DNA sequence: TGCGCCAGCAGTCCTATCGGGAGACAGCCAAATCAGCCCCAGCATTTT. Translating it yields CASSPIGRQPNQPQHF.

This chain connects TRBV2 to TRBJ2-6; TRBD2 is a possible D gene (5 bases). Trimming removed 7 bases from V and 3 bases from J, with 10 bases in between. Germline lookup yields CDR1 SNHLY and CDR2 FYNNEI. The CDR3 is made up of 14 amino acids. In nucleotides, the CDR3 is TGTGCCAGCAATAGAGGGTATGGGGCCAACGTCCTGACTTTC. Translation: CASNRGYGANVLTF.

The rearrangement uses TRBV10-3 and TRBJ2-3; TRBD2 matches at 8 bases. The junction had 5 bases not matched to a gene; V was cut back by 6 bases and J by 3 bases. The CDR3 covers 14 residues. Per germline, CDR1 ENHRY and CDR2 SYGVKD. The CDR3 DNA sequence: TGTGCCATCAGAGAAGCGGGGGAGACAGATACGCAGTATTTT. Its translation: CAIREAGETDTQYF.

This rearrangement joins TRBV10-3 to TRBJ2-7; no firm D call. Germline values: CDR1 ENHRY, CDR2 SYGVKD. The CDR3 is made up of 12 amino acids. V was pared by 0 bases and J by 5 bases, with 5 bases between. The chain's CDR3 is CAISESGNEQYF. CDR3 nucleotide sequence: TGTGCCATCAGTGAGTCGGGTAACGAGCAGTACTTC.

This chain connects TRBV7-9 to TRBJ2-6, with TRBD2 matching over 8 bases. Germline CDR1 SEHNR, CDR2 FQNEAQ (reference sequence). The CDR3 has 18 amino acids. V lost 5 bases and J lost 2; bases outside the gene matches: 11. The CDR3 sequence: CASSPTFLGGAGANVLTF. For the CDR3, the DNA is TGTGCCAGCAGCCCAACGTTTCTCGGGGGGGCTGGGGCCAACGTCCTGACTTTC.

The rearrangement joins TRBV4-2 to TRBJ1-5; D may be TRBD1 (5 bases). Germline assignment: CDR1 LGHNA and CDR2 YNFKEQ. The V end lost 4 bases, the J end lost 0 bases, and 19 bases lay between the germline ends. CDR3 length equals 18 residues. The CDR3 DNA reads as TGTGCCAGCAGCCGCAATTTGGGGGGTCTTTATAGCAATCAGCCCCAGCATTTT. Protein product: CASSRNLGGLYSNQPQHF.

This clone was recorded only once. The chain uses TRBV12-5 and TRBJ2-3, with a weak D call TRBD2 (5 bases). The CDR3 loop spans 15 amino acids. From germline, CDR1 is LGHNT and CDR2 FRNRAP. Trimming pared 5 bases from V and 4 bases from J, leaving 16 bases between. CDR3 nucleotides: TGTGCTAGTGGTGCCGGGGATTTAAGCGCAGATACGCAGTATTTT. Its translation is CASGAGDLSADTQYF. Combining the CDR3 with reference TRBV12-5 and TRBJ2-3 gives the whole variable domain DARVTQTPRHKVTEMGQEVTMRCQPILGHNTVFWYRQTMMQGLELLAYFRNRAPLDDSGMPKDRFSAEMPDATLATLKIQPSEPRDSAVYFCASGAGDLSADTQYFGPGTRLTVL.

This chain joins TRBV6-5 and TRBJ1-1, with D hard to call. CDR3 length: 12 amino acids. Trimming shortened V by 8 bases and J by 5 bases, and 12 bases separated the two germline ends. Germline V gives CDR1 MNHEY, CDR2 SVGAGI. This chain's CDR3 is CASGSGRTEAFF. CDR3 in DNA: TGTGCCAGCGGATCGGGCAGAACTGAAGCTTTCTTT.

J is TRBJ2-1 and V is TRBV11-2; possible D gene TRBD1, 6 bases. V shed 5 bases and J shed 3 bases, with 14 bases lying between them. The CDR3 is made up of 15 amino acids. Germline V CDR1 and CDR2: SGHAT, FQNNGV. As DNA, the CDR3 is TGTGCCAGCAGCAGGTGGCAGGGGCGCTACAATGAGCAGTTCTTC. This encodes CASSRWQGRYNEQFF.

The V and J genes are TRBV18 and TRBJ1-4; TRBD1 aligns across 9 bases. With 3 bases clipped from V and 3 bases from J, the junction kept 2 bases outside the gene matches. The CDR3 runs 15 residues. Looked up from germline, CDR1 is KGHSH and CDR2 is LQKENI. The CDR3 DNA is TGTGCCAGCTCACCTAACAGGGGGCCTAATGAAAAACTGTTTTTT. Amino acid sequence: CASSPNRGPNEKLFF.

The V gene is TRBV4-2, the J gene TRBJ1-1; the match to TRBD1 covers 7 bases. The V segment lost 1 base and the J segment 0 bases; nucleotides outside the gene matches: 8. The CDR3 totals 17 residues. CDR1 and CDR2 (germline): LGHNA, YNFKEQ. CDR3 sequence reads: CASSQGGDRYMNTEAFF. The CDR3 DNA sequence: TGTGCCAGCAGCCAAGGCGGGGACAGATACATGAACACTGAAGCTTTCTTT.

The rearrangement uses TRBV7-5 and TRBJ1-4; whether TRBD1, the table's D call, matches the DNA was not checked. TRBV7-5 is termed a pseudogene. CDR3 length equals 15 residues. CDR3 bases: TGTGCCAGAAGCAAAGGACAGGGATTTAATGAAAAACTGTTTTTT. Protein sequence: CARSKGQGFNEKLFF.